This TCR beta chain was captured by sequencing in a study of cytomegalovirus exposure and HLA in healthy donors. General study points: After further analysis at a later stage, roughly 15,000 TCR beta sequences were associated with HLA alleles at 0.05 false discovery rate. Reported performance of the classifier showed diagnosis of cytomegalovirus status with high specificity and sensitivity.

With 4 bases removed from V and 4 bases from J, the gap between germline ends came to 11 bases. The CDR3 covers 13 residues. Germline V lookup: CDR1 SGHRS, CDR2 YFSETQ. Primers included in the PCR were 60 Vbeta and 13 Jbeta primers. In the original workflow: Unique TCR beta chains numbered around 75 million in a later analysis, with around 10 million shared. Clones were read by immunoSEQ multiplex PCR, and TCRdb kept only the in-frame ones, dropping some. That table furnishes V, J and clone size, whereas the DNA furnished D and trimming. The sample contains 150,000 or so clones, about 73% of which appear only once. Note on this clone: The antigen remains undetermined.

This sequence was found in a woman aged 55-70 years in good health and CMV-seropositive. V and J are TRBV5-1 and TRBJ1-2, with D maybe TRBD1 (6 bases). The specimen sequenced was PBMCs. The CDR3 reads CASSVGQSYGYTF. In nucleotides, the CDR3 is TGCGCCAGCAGCGTCGGACAGAGCTATGGCTACACCTTC.